This T cell receptor beta chain was identified during a study of CD8 T cells in ankylosing spondylitis. TCRdb itself ran the 5' RACE reads through MiXCR, one entry per CDR3 protein. The sample has just over 350,000 distinct CDR3 sequences; approximately 22% are singletons. Comment on this clonotype: Its antigen is unknown.

Study observations and caveats: Some of the motif variants had earlier been found in reactive arthritis patients' fluid and blood. Disease-linked clones reportedly showed significant enrichment in matched ankylosing spondylitis synovial fluid. Disease-linked clones bore a CD8+ phenotype, appearing relatively rarely in peripheral blood. There was a TCR beta motif, made of eight highly homologous variants, that appeared characteristic of ankylosing spondylitis blood.

The CDR3 loop spans 16 amino acids. The V call is TRBV21-1, the J call TRBJ1-2. TRBV21-1 is a documented pseudogene. This receptor was obtained from a male donor with ankylosing spondylitis or in good health (not recorded which). Sequencing was done on a sample of blood, either unsorted or a sorted T cell fraction (not recorded which). CDR3 in amino acids: CASSRRRTHTNYGYTF. The CDR3 region has the DNA TGTGCCAGCAGCAGGCGAAGGACCCACACTAACTATGGCTACACCTTC.